These 29 T cell receptor beta chains share one sample of origin, sequenced in a study of radiation and T cells in renal cell carcinoma. As for treatment: treatment-naive control, cytoreductive nephrectomy. Data came from immunoSEQ multiplex PCR; TCRdb stores just in-frame clones and leaves some out. The repertoire holds around 16,000 clones, with 56% as singletons. Sequences were derived from tumor tissue, sampled from a patient whose treatment was nephrectomy without radiotherapy. The receptors come from a man aged 50 to 59 with renal cell carcinoma.

The chain carries TRBV4-1 and TRBJ2-3, with D unclear. This CDR3 is built from 14 residues. Trimming left V 1 base short and J 6 bases short, with 11 bases between. Germline CDR1 and CDR2: MGHRA and YSYEKL. CDR3 coding DNA: TGCGCCAGCAGCCAAGGTGGCGGAGTTGATACGCAGTATTTT. Protein: CASSQGGGVDTQYF.

This clone was counted between two and nine times. J is TRBJ2-7 and V is TRBV19, with D perhaps being TRBD1 or TRBD2 (5 bases each). Trimming stripped 3 bases from V and 3 bases from J, with 9 bases between. The length of the CDR3 is 13 residues. The germline gives CDR1 LNHDA, CDR2 SQIVND (reference sequence). The CDR3 here is CASSMSGHYEQYF. CDR3 nucleotides: TGTGCCAGTAGTATGAGCGGACACTACGAGCAGTACTTC.

This chain uses TRBV2 with TRBJ1-1, with 9 bases fitting TRBD1. With V trimmed by 4 bases and J by 1 base, 10 bases remained unmatched. The CDR3 spans 17 residues. The germline gives CDR1 SNHLY, CDR2 FYNNEI. CDR3 residues: CASSASLTGGGNTEAFF. Written as DNA, the CDR3 is TGTGCCAGCAGTGCATCCCTAACAGGGGGCGGGAACACTGAAGCTTTCTTT.

This sequence joins TRBV5-1 and TRBJ2-5, with D perhaps given as TRBD1 or TRBD2 (5 bases each). Germline CDR1 is SGHRS and CDR2 is YFSETQ. The CDR3 is 15 residues long. Trimming took 5 bases from V and 2 from J, leaving 16 bases between them. CDR3 residues: CASRGTVGVQETQYF. In DNA form, the CDR3 reads TGCGCCAGCAGAGGGACGGTGGGGGTTCAAGAGACCCAGTACTTC.

This clone is judged large. The J gene is TRBJ1-3, the V gene TRBV9; D may be TRBD1 (5 bases). V gave up 0 bases and J gave up 4 bases, with 11 bases separating them. The germline gives CDR1 SGDLS, CDR2 YYNGEE. CDR3 length: 15 residues. Here the CDR3 reads CASSVARTPGNTIYF. In DNA, the CDR3 is TGTGCCAGCAGCGTAGCCCGGACACCGGGAAACACCATATATTTT.

V and J are TRBV5-1 and TRBJ1-5, with no clear D. This CDR3 has 16 residues. V was shortened by 0 bases and J by 5 bases, with 15 bases between the two germline ends. Germline loops: CDR1 SGHRS, CDR2 YFSETQ. The CDR3: CASSLDGPADDQPQHF. The CDR3 region has the DNA TGCGCCAGCAGCTTGGATGGACCGGCGGACGATCAGCCCCAGCATTTT. The whole variable domain, filled in from reference TRBV5-1 and TRBJ1-5, reads KAGVTQTPRYLIKTRGQQVTLSCSPISGHRSVSWYQQTPGQGLQFLFEYFSETQRNKGNFPGRFSGRQFSNSRSEMNVSTLELGDSALYLCASSLDGPADDQPQHFGDGTRLSIL.

The chain uses TRBV6-5 and TRBJ2-7; no definite D call. The length of the CDR3 is 14 residues. Trimming removed 2 bases from V and 1 base from J, with 9 bases in between. In germline, CDR1 is MNHEY, CDR2 SVGAGI. CDR3 protein: CASSYLVGSYEQYF. DNA for the CDR3: TGTGCCAGCAGTTACCTGGTGGGTTCCTACGAGCAGTACTTC.

Within the sample, this clone is medium-sized. This sequence joins TRBV6-6 and TRBJ1-1; TRBD1 might be the D (5 bases). Trimming took 4 bases from V and 9 from J, leaving 12 bases between them. The CDR3 is 12 amino acids. CDR1 and CDR2 from the germline V gene are MNHNY and SVGAGI (reference sequence). DNA for the CDR3: TGTGCCAGCAGTTCCGTCTGGGGGAAAGCTTTCTTT. As protein: CASSSVWGKAFF.

The chain employs TRBV2 and TRBJ1-5; D gene ambiguous. Looked up from germline, CDR1 is SNHLY and CDR2 is FYNNEI. The CDR3 totals 14 residues. Between the trimmed V and J ends, which lost 0 bases and 5 bases, there was a span of 8 bases. The CDR3 DNA is TGTGCCAGCAGTGAAGCGCAGAGCTATCAGCCCCAGCATTTT. It encodes CASSEAQSYQPQHF.

The V call is TRBV5-1, the J call TRBJ2-7; D may be TRBD1 (6 bases). Trimming took 0 bases from V and 4 from J, leaving 11 bases between them. The CDR3 spans 14 residues. Germline lookup yields CDR1 SGHRS and CDR2 YFSETQ. The CDR3 reads CASSLADSSYEQYF. Here the CDR3 DNA reads TGCGCCAGCAGCTTGGCGGACAGCTCTTACGAGCAGTACTTC.

This clone was detected once. The chain couples TRBV6-5 to TRBJ2-3; 10 bases match TRBD1. The ends lost 5 bases at V and 7 bases at J; junction bases unmatched: 9. This CDR3 has 15 amino acids. Germline CDR1 is MNHEY and CDR2 is SVGAGI. The chain's CDR3 is CASSVGTGEENTQYF. CDR3 nucleotide sequence: TGTGCCAGCAGTGTCGGGACAGGGGAGGAAAATACGCAGTATTTT.

This clone occurred a few times. The V call is TRBV18, the J call TRBJ2-5; no firm D call. The DNA end lines up better with TRBJ2-7; the J call may be wrong. This CDR3 is built from 12 residues. The germline V gene has CDR1 KGHSH and CDR2 LQKENI. CDR3 DNA: TGTGCCAGCTTCTCAATATTACCCGAGCAGTACTTC. It translates to CASFSILPEQYF.

The rearrangement links TRBV6-5 to TRBJ2-1; D is unclear. The CDR3 has 12 amino acids. V was trimmed by 0 bases and J by 8 bases, leaving 5 bases between them. The germline gives CDR1 MNHEY, CDR2 SVGAGI. The CDR3 loop is CASSYSGDEQFF. As DNA, the CDR3 is TGTGCCAGCAGTTACTCAGGAGATGAGCAGTTCTTC.

The gene calls are TRBV1 and TRBJ2-3; the table's D call, TRBD1, was not checked against the DNA. TRBV1 represents a pseudogene. This CDR3 spans 16 amino acids. The CDR3 is CTSSQDEGVGTDTQYF. DNA for the CDR3: TGCACCAGCAGCCAAGATGAGGGGGTGGGCACAGATACGCAGTATTTT.

The chain uses TRBV9 and TRBJ2-7, with a possible D match to TRBD1 (6 bases). This CDR3 contains 16 residues. From germline, CDR1 is SGDLS and CDR2 YYNGEE. The ends were cut back, 0 bases at V and 2 bases at J, with 15 bases in the middle. The CDR3 loop is CASSVGGQMKPYEQYF. The CDR3 DNA sequence: TGTGCCAGCAGCGTAGGTGGACAGATGAAACCCTACGAGCAGTACTTC.

The J gene is TRBJ2-3, the V gene TRBV29-1, with 9 bases lining up with TRBD1. Trimming removed 6 bases from V and 5 bases from J; junction bases left unmatched: 6. Germline assignment: CDR1 SQVTM and CDR2 ANQGSEA. The CDR3 is made up of 13 amino acids. CDR3 loop: CSVTTGGIDTQYF. CDR3 coding DNA: TGCAGCGTGACGACAGGGGGAATAGATACGCAGTATTTT.

The genes are TRBV6-5 and TRBJ2-5, with TRBD1 matching over 7 bases. The CDR3 has 13 amino acids. V shed 8 bases, J shed 1 base, and the junction held 4 bases outside the gene matches. CDR1 is MNHEY and CDR2 is SVGAGI in the germline V gene. The CDR3 is CASEAGGQETQYF. The CDR3 DNA reads as TGTGCCAGCGAGGCAGGGGGCCAAGAGACCCAGTACTTC.

This sequence joins TRBV4-1 and TRBJ2-7, with TRBD1 matching over 9 bases. Germline-derived CDR1 and CDR2 are MGHRA and YSYEKL. V trimming: 0 bases; J trimming: 5 bases; junction bases outside the gene matches: 5. CDR3 length: 15 amino acids. The CDR3 reads CASSQEGTGSHEQYF. CDR3 nucleotide sequence: TGCGCCAGCAGCCAAGAAGGGACAGGGTCCCACGAGCAGTACTTC.

This clone was recorded once. The chain is built from TRBV6-4 and TRBJ2-7, with D perhaps TRBD1 or TRBD2 (6 bases each). Germline CDR1 is MRHNA and CDR2 is SNTAGT. The ends were cut back, 2 bases at V and 2 bases at J, with 10 bases in the middle. The CDR3 runs 14 residues. The CDR3, as DNA: TGTGCCAGCAGTGACAGGGGGGAGACCTACGAGCAGTACTTC. Translating it yields CASSDRGETYEQYF.

The chain carries TRBV6-6 and TRBJ1-2; a weak D match, TRBD1 (5 bases). Trimming removed 6 bases from V and 0 bases from J, with 14 bases in between. From germline, CDR1 is MNHNY and CDR2 SVGAGI (reference sequence). The length of the CDR3 is 15 residues. CDR3 region: CASRKTGSTNYGYTF. In nucleotides, the CDR3 is TGTGCCAGCAGAAAAACAGGCTCTACTAACTATGGCTACACCTTC.

The J gene is TRBJ1-1, the V gene TRBV6-1; the D gene is possibly TRBD1 (6 bases). The V and J ends lost 5 bases and 0 bases respectively, with 10 bases between them. The V gene's germline CDR1 is MNHNS and CDR2 SASEGT. The CDR3 sequence is 14 residues long. The CDR3 here is CASSPGTLNTEAFF. The CDR3 nucleotides are TGTGCCAGCAGTCCCGGGACATTGAACACTGAAGCTTTCTTT.

The chain links TRBV30 to TRBJ1-6; D not certain. Germline V gene lookup returns CDR1 GTSNPN and CDR2 SVGIG (reference sequence). The CDR3 runs 19 residues. V dropped 0 bases and J dropped 0 bases, with 18 bases sitting between them. As DNA, the CDR3 is TGTGCCTGGAGTGTACGGGCAGGTGGATTGAGCTCCTATAATTCACCCCTCCACTTT. Amino acid sequence: CAWSVRAGGLSSYNSPLHF.

The V and J genes are TRBV7-2 and TRBJ2-7; D not certain. CDR1 is SGHTA and CDR2 is FQGNSA in the germline V gene. The CDR3 loop spans 15 amino acids. Trimming took 3 bases from V and 0 from J, leaving 12 bases between them. The CDR3 protein is CASSLQFYSSYEQYF. Here the CDR3 DNA reads TGTGCCAGCAGCTTGCAATTCTACAGCTCCTACGAGCAGTACTTC. The whole variable domain, remainder taken from reference TRBV7-2 and TRBJ2-7, is GAGVSQSPSNKVTEKGKDVELRCDPISGHTALYWYRQSLGQGLEFLIYFQGNSAPDKSGLPSDRFSAERTGGSVSTLTIQRTQQEDSAVYLCASSLQFYSSYEQYFGPGTRLTVT.

This rearrangement joins TRBV6-6 to TRBJ1-1; D gene uncertain. Per the germline V gene, CDR1 is MNHNY and CDR2 is SVGAGI (reference sequence). V was trimmed by 2 bases and J by 7 bases, leaving 11 bases between them. This CDR3 comprises 13 residues. In nucleotides, the CDR3 is TGTGCCAGCAGTTACGGTTCCGCCGGTGAAGCTTTCTTT. Its translation: CASSYGSAGEAFF.

This clone is medium-sized in the sample. Other DNA sequences from this sample encode an identical CDR3 as well. V gene TRBV7-9 combines with J gene TRBJ2-1, with TRBD2 matching 13 bases. The CDR3 has 16 amino acids. Germline-derived CDR1 and CDR2 are SEHNR and FQNEAQ (reference sequence). Losses at the gene ends were 1 base for V and 7 bases for J; bases not matched to a gene: 4. In DNA, the CDR3 is TGTGCCAGCAGCTTAGGACTAGCGGGGGGCAGGAATGAGCAGTTCTTC. Protein sequence: CASSLGLAGGRNEQFF.

The chain recombines TRBV6-5 with TRBJ2-2; D gene unclear. Trimming left V 7 bases short and J 0 bases short, with 9 bases between. The CDR3 is 14 residues long. Germline-derived CDR1 and CDR2 are MNHEY and SVGAGI. The CDR3 loop is CASKLITNTGELFF. The CDR3 DNA follows: TGTGCCAGCAAACTGATCACGAACACCGGGGAGCTGTTTTTT.

The chain has TRBV7-6 and TRBJ2-1; TRBD1 agrees at 7 bases. This CDR3 spans 14 amino acids. Germline trimming cut 5 bases from V and 6 bases from J; bases unmatched to any gene: 7. The germline CDR1 and CDR2 sequences are SGHVS and FNYEAQ. The CDR3 here is CASSLGGDGNEQFF. DNA for the CDR3: TGTGCCAGCAGCCTAGGGGGCGATGGCAATGAGCAGTTCTTC.

The rearrangement uses TRBV7-9 and TRBJ1-6; no firm D call. This CDR3 contains 14 residues. V lost 7 bases and J 7 bases, leaving 14 bases between the germline ends. Germline CDR1 reads SEHNR; CDR2 reads FQNEAQ (reference sequence). CDR3 sequence (DNA): TGTGCCAGCACCTCCGGGGTAGGAAATTCACCCCTCCACTTT. It specifies CASTSGVGNSPLHF.

The chain carries TRBV6-5 and TRBJ2-7, with D maybe TRBD1 (6 bases). Trimming stripped 5 bases from V and 9 bases from J, with 14 bases between. This CDR3 has 12 residues. The germline V gene encodes CDR1 MNHEY and CDR2 SVGAGI. The CDR3 is CASSPEGVGQYF. The CDR3, as DNA: TGTGCCAGCAGTCCCGAGGGGGTTGGGCAGTACTTC.